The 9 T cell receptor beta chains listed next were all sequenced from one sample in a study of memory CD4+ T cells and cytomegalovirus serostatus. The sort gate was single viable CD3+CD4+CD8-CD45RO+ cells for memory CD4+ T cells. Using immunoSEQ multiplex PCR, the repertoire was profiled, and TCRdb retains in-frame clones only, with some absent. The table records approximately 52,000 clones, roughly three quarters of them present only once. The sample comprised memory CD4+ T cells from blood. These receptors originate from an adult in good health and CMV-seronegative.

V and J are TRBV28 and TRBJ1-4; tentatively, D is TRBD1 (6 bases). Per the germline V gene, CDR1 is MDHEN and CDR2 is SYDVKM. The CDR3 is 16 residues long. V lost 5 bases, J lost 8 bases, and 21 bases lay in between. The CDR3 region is CASSPPQQGGVEKLFF. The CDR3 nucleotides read TGTGCCAGCAGTCCCCCACAACAGGGAGGTGTAGAAAAACTGTTTTTT.

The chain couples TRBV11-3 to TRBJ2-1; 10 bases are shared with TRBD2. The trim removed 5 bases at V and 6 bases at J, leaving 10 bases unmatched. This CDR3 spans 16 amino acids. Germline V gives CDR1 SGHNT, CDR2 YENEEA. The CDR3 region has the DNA TGTGCCAGCAGCAACAGGGGAGCGGGGGGGTTCAATGAGCAGTTCTTC. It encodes CASSNRGAGGFNEQFF.

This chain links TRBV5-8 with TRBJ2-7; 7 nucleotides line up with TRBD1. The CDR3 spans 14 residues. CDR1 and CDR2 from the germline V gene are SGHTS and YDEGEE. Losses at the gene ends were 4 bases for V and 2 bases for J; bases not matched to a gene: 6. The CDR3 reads CASSRTGAAYEQYF. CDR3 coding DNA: TGTGCCAGCAGCAGAACAGGGGCCGCCTACGAGCAGTACTTC. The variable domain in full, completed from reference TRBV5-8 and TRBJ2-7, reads EAGVTQSPTHLIKTRGQQATLRCSPISGHTSVYWYQQALGLGLQFLLWYDEGEERNRGNFPPRFSGRQFPNYSSELNVNALELEDSALYLCASSRTGAAYEQYFGPGTRLTVT.

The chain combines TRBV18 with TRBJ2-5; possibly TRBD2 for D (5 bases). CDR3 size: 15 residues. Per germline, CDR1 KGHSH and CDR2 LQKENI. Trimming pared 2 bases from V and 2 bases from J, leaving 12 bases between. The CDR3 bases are TGTGCCAGCTCACCATTTCTCGGGAAACAAGAGACCCAGTACTTC. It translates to CASSPFLGKQETQYF.

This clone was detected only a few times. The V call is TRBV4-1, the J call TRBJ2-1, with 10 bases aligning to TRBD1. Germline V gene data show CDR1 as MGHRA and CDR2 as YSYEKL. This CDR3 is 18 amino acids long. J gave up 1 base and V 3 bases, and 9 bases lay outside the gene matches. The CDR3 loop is CASSQGVQGQGSYNEQFF. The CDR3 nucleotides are TGCGCCAGCAGCCAGGGCGTACAGGGACAGGGGTCCTACAATGAGCAGTTCTTC.

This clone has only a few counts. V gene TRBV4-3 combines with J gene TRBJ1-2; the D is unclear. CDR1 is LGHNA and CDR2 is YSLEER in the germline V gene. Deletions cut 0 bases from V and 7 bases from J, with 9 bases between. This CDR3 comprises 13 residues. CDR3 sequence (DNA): TGCGCCAGCAGCCAAGAACCAAGGGCTGGCTACACCTTC. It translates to CASSQEPRAGYTF.

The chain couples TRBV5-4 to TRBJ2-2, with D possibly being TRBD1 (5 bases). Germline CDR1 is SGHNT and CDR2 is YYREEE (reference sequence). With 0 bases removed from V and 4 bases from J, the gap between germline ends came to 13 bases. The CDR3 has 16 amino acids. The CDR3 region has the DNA TGTGCCAGCAGCTTGGGGACCGGACAAGGCACCGGGGAGCTGTTTTTT. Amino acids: CASSLGTGQGTGELFF.

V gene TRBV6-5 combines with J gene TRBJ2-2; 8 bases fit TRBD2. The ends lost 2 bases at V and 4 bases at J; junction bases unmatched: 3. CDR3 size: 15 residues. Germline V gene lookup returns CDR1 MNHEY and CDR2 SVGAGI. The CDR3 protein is CASSYGGGSTGELFF. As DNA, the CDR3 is TGTGCCAGCAGTTACGGCGGGGGGTCCACCGGGGAGCTGTTTTTT.

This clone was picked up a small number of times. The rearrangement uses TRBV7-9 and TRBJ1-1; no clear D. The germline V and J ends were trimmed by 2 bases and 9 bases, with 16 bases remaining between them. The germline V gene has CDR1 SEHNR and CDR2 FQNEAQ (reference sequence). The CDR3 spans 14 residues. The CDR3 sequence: CASSLLDGVTQAFF. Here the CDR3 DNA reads TGTGCCAGCAGCTTACTGGACGGAGTTACTCAAGCTTTCTTT. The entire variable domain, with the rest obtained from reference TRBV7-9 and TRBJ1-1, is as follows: DTGVSQNPRHKITKRGQNVTFRCDPISEHNRLYWYRQTLGQGPEFLTYFQNEAQLEKSRLLSDRFSAERPKGSFSTLEIQRTEQGDSAMYLCASSLLDGVTQAFFGQGTRLTVV.